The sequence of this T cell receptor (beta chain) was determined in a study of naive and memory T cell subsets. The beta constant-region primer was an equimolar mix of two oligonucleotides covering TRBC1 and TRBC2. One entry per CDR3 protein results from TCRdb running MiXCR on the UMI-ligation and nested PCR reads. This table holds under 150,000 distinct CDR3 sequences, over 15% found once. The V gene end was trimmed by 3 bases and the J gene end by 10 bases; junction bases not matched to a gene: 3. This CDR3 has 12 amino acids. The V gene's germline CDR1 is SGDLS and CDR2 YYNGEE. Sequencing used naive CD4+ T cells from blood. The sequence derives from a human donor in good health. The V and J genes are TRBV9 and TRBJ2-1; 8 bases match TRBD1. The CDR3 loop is CASSGWDREQFF. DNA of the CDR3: TGTGCCAGCAGCGGATGGGACAGGGAGCAGTTCTTC.